The 23 T cell receptor beta chains in this list originate from one sample, sequenced in a study of identifying expanded T cells in peripheral blood. Profiled with immunoSEQ multiplex PCR; TCRdb holds only in-frame clones, not every one. Among tens of thousands of clones listed, around 90% were seen once. The sequenced sample consisted of blood. These receptors were taken from a person aged 18 to 70 in good health.

The rearrangement links TRBV4-1 to TRBJ2-1; a possible D gene is TRBD1 (5 bases). The CDR3 totals 11 residues. From germline, CDR1 is MGHRA and CDR2 YSYEKL. V lost 5 bases and J 8 bases, leaving 7 bases between the germline ends. The CDR3: CASSWGDEQFF. The CDR3 nucleotides are TGCGCCAGCAGCTGGGGCGATGAGCAGTTCTTC.

The chain couples TRBV10-3 to TRBJ2-7; 10 nucleotides line up with TRBD1. The germline CDR1 and CDR2 sequences are ENHRY and SYGVKD. This CDR3 spans 16 amino acids. V shed 5 bases, J shed 7 bases, and the junction held 14 bases outside the gene matches. The CDR3 DNA sequence: TGTGCCATCAGTAAAACCCCGGGACAGGGGACAAAAGAGCAGTACTTC. This gives the protein CAISKTPGQGTKEQYF.

The V and J genes are TRBV7-6 and TRBJ2-3, with TRBD2 as a possible D gene (6 bases). The germline gives CDR1 SGHVS, CDR2 FNYEAQ. V shed 8 bases and J shed 2 bases, with 35 bases lying between them. This CDR3 has 21 amino acids. The CDR3 region is CASFPRVRSSLALAATDTQYF. The CDR3 DNA reads as TGTGCCAGCTTTCCCAGGGTGAGGTCATCACTAGCTCTAGCCGCCACAGATACGCAGTATTTT.

The chain combines TRBV11-2 with TRBJ2-4; TRBD2 is a possible D gene (6 bases). CDR3 length equals 14 residues. V was pared by 7 bases and J by 1 base, with 11 bases between. The germline V gene has CDR1 SGHAT and CDR2 FQNNGV. The CDR3 DNA reads as TGTGCCAGCACCGCAGGGAGGGCCAAAAACATTCAGTACTTC. It codes for CASTAGRAKNIQYF.

The V gene is TRBV4-3, the J gene TRBJ2-1, with a possible D match to TRBD1 (5 bases). Trimming stripped 4 bases from V and 6 bases from J, with 13 bases between. CDR3 length equals 14 residues. Germline lookup yields CDR1 LGHNA and CDR2 YSLEER. In DNA, the CDR3 is TGCGCCAGCAGCCTGGACACTCATCCCAATGAGCAGTTCTTC. Encoded protein: CASSLDTHPNEQFF.

V is TRBV18 and J is TRBJ2-1; 10 positions match TRBD1. With V trimmed by 2 bases and J by 15 bases, 10 bases remained unmatched. Per germline, CDR1 KGHSH and CDR2 LQKENI. CDR3 length equals 14 residues. The CDR3 region is CASSPLTGGPQMFF. The CDR3, as DNA: TGTGCCAGCTCACCATTGACAGGGGGCCCTCAGATGTTCTTC.

V and J are TRBV5-6 and TRBJ1-1; D perhaps matches TRBD1 (5 bases). This CDR3 contains 13 residues. Trimming took off 4 bases at V and 4 bases at J, with 11 bases between the two ends. Germline V gene data show CDR1 as SGHDT and CDR2 as YYEEEE. CDR3 amino acids: CASSPRAGTEAFF. The CDR3 region has the DNA TGTGCCAGCAGCCCCAGGGCGGGCACTGAAGCTTTCTTT.

In the case of this clone: The germline gene is not matched at one end of the junction; a read error may be the cause. V is TRBV11-2 and J is TRBJ1-5, with D perhaps matching TRBD1 (5 bases). This CDR3 is 14 amino acids long. The germline V gene has CDR1 SGHAT and CDR2 FQNNGV. For the CDR3, the DNA is TGTGCCAGCAGCCTAGAGGGGACTATTCAGCCCCAGCATTTT. Protein: CASSLEGTIQPQHF.

The chain combines TRBV5-1 with TRBJ2-1; D is uncertain. Trimming shortened V by 1 base and J by 7 bases, and 6 bases separated the two germline ends. This CDR3 comprises 12 residues. Germline-derived CDR1 and CDR2 are SGHRS and YFSETQ. CDR3 bases: TGCGCCAGCAGCTTGTTGAGAAATGAGCAGTTCTTC. This codes for CASSLLRNEQFF.

This clone was detected once. The rearrangement joins TRBV6-4 to TRBJ1-4; D gene ambiguous. Trimming left V 2 bases short and J 5 bases short, with 6 bases between. CDR3 length: 13 residues. Germline CDR1 reads MRHNA; CDR2 reads SNTAGT. The CDR3 here is CASSDLPNEKLFF. In DNA form, the CDR3 reads TGTGCCAGCAGTGACCTCCCCAATGAAAAACTGTTTTTT.

This clone has just a few counts. The CDR3: CASSLSGGNNYGYTF. As DNA, the CDR3 is TGTGCCAGCAGCTTATCAGGGGGAAATAACTATGGCTACACCTTC. The chain carries TRBV7-3 and TRBJ1-2, with 7 bases matching TRBD1. The germline CDR1 and CDR2 sequences are SGHTA and FQGTGA. The junction had 4 bases not matched to a gene; V was cut back by 2 bases and J by 1 base. The CDR3 consists of 15 residues.

The chain carries TRBV5-1 and TRBJ1-1; D gene ambiguous. CDR3 size: 12 residues. Trimming stripped 0 bases from V and 11 bases from J, with 11 bases between. The germline V gene has CDR1 SGHRS and CDR2 YFSETQ. Here the CDR3 reads CASSLDGLGAFF. CDR3 coding DNA: TGCGCCAGCAGCTTGGATGGATTGGGGGCTTTCTTT. Drawing the rest from reference TRBV5-1 and TRBJ1-1, the complete variable domain is KAGVTQTPRYLIKTRGQQVTLSCSPISGHRSVSWYQQTPGQGLQFLFEYFSETQRNKGNFPGRFSGRQFSNSRSEMNVSTLELGDSALYLCASSLDGLGAFFGQGTRLTVV.

The rearrangement joins TRBV7-6 to TRBJ2-7; TRBD2 might be the D (6 bases). V was trimmed by 1 base and J by 0 bases, leaving 10 bases between them. The CDR3 is 15 residues long. Germline V gene data show CDR1 as SGHVS and CDR2 as FNYEAQ. The CDR3 loop reads CASSLVPGSSYEQYF. The CDR3 DNA is TGTGCCAGCAGCTTAGTTCCCGGGAGCTCCTACGAGCAGTACTTC. Full variable domain (rest looked up from reference TRBV7-6 and TRBJ2-7): GAGVSQSPRYKVTKRGQDVALRCDPISGHVSLYWYRQALGQGPEFLTYFNYEAQQDKSGLPNDRFSAERPEGSISTLTIQRTEQRDSAMYRCASSLVPGSSYEQYFGPGTRLTVT.

The chain carries TRBV27 and TRBJ2-1, with 7 bases matching TRBD2. The CDR3 has 15 residues. From germline, CDR1 is MNHEY and CDR2 SMNVEV (reference sequence). Losses at the gene ends were 3 bases for V and 4 bases for J; bases not matched to a gene: 6. CDR3 protein: CASSFPAGTYNEQFF. As DNA, the CDR3 is TGTGCCAGCAGTTTTCCAGCGGGAACATACAATGAGCAGTTCTTC.

This clone was picked up one time. J is TRBJ2-7 and V is TRBV2; TRBD2 is a possible D gene (5 bases). This CDR3 is built from 14 residues. The V and J ends lost 6 bases and 4 bases respectively, with 16 bases between them. The germline gives CDR1 SNHLY, CDR2 FYNNEI. The CDR3 loop reads CASSDDSTGYEQYF. The CDR3 DNA sequence: TGTGCCAGCAGCGATGACTCCACGGGGTACGAGCAGTACTTC. Supplemented by reference TRBV2 and TRBJ2-7, the full variable domain reads EPEVTQTPSHQVTQMGQEVILRCVPISNHLYFYWYRQILGQKVEFLVSFYNNEISEKSEIFDDQFSVERPDGSNFTLKIRSTKLEDSAMYFCASSDDSTGYEQYFGPGTRLTVT.

This clone turned up a few times. The chain joins TRBV6-1 to TRBJ1-1; D uncertain. The V end was cut by 4 bases, the J end by 1 base, with 7 bases between. CDR1 is MNHNS, CDR2 SASEGT, per germline. The CDR3 totals 13 residues. The DNA for the CDR3 is TGTGCCAGCAGTGTTAGAGAGAACACTGAAGCTTTCTTT. It is translated as CASSVRENTEAFF.

The chain employs TRBV10-3 and TRBJ1-3; 8 bases are a match to TRBD1. Germline CDR1 is ENHRY and CDR2 is SYGVKD. The CDR3 is made up of 16 amino acids. J gave up 0 bases and V 2 bases, and 3 bases lay outside the gene matches. The CDR3 region has the DNA TGTGCCATCAGTGAGGCGACAGGGGTCTCTGGAAACACCATATATTTT. As protein: CAISEATGVSGNTIYF.

This chain uses TRBV30 with TRBJ2-5, with TRBD2 matching over 9 bases. The CDR3 loop spans 14 amino acids. Trimming at V came to 5 bases and at J to 4 bases, leaving 8 bases not matched to a gene. Germline CDR1 is GTSNPN and CDR2 is SVGIG (reference sequence). CDR3 DNA: TGTGCCTGGGGCGAGGGTAGCGGGGGAGAGACCCAGTACTTC. The encoded protein is CAWGEGSGGETQYF.

The chain links TRBV5-4 to TRBJ2-5; D may be TRBD2 (6 bases). The V and J ends lost 5 bases and 1 base respectively, with 12 bases between them. Germline CDR1 reads SGHNT; CDR2 reads YYREEE (reference sequence). This CDR3 has 14 residues. CDR3 nucleotide sequence: TGTGCCAGCAGTCGATCCGGGGGCCAAGAGACCCAGTACTTC. It yields the protein CASSRSGGQETQYF.

This clone showed up just a few times. The V and J genes are TRBV19 and TRBJ2-7; 8 bases line up with TRBD2. Germline CDR1 is LNHDA and CDR2 is SQIVND (reference sequence). The CDR3 loop spans 20 amino acids. V dropped 3 bases and J dropped 1; count of bases not matched to a gene: 20. The CDR3: CASSIKFWRGAPVGSYEQYF. The CDR3, as DNA: TGTGCCAGTAGTATTAAGTTTTGGCGGGGGGCCCCCGTTGGATCCTACGAGCAGTACTTC.

The chain is built from TRBV4-1 and TRBJ2-7; 7 positions agree with TRBD1. Looked up from germline, CDR1 is MGHRA and CDR2 is YSYEKL. Unmatched junction bases numbered 7, after V lost 4 bases and J lost 7 bases. The CDR3 has 13 residues. The CDR3 spells CASSPRQGWEQYF. CDR3 DNA sequence: TGCGCCAGCAGCCCTCGACAGGGTTGGGAGCAGTACTTC.

The table lists this clone with a count of one. V is TRBV19 and J is TRBJ2-3, with TRBD2 matching 11 bases. The J segment lost 1 base and the V segment lost 10 bases, leaving 4 bases of the junction unmatched. Germline CDR1 LNHDA, CDR2 SQIVND (reference sequence). The length of the CDR3 is 14 residues. The CDR3 reads CAISSGGGTDTQYF. CDR3 nucleotides: TGTGCCATCAGTAGCGGGGGGGGCACAGATACGCAGTATTTT.

The rearrangement uses TRBV7-2 and TRBJ2-7, with D tentatively TRBD1 or TRBD2 (5 bases each). There are 15 residues in the CDR3. Trimming took off 1 base at V and 0 bases at J, with 10 bases between the two ends. Germline assignment: CDR1 SGHTA and CDR2 FQGNSA. The CDR3 nucleotides are TGTGCCAGCAGCTTAGGAGGGGCCCCCTCCTACGAGCAGTACTTC. It specifies CASSLGGAPSYEQYF.